These 19 T cell receptor beta chains were sequenced from one sample in a study of T cell repertoires in cytomegalovirus infection (dated by TCRdb to the late 2010s). The sequencer was an Illumina HiSeq 1500. Through fastp at Q25 and MiXCR, TCRdb rebuilt clones from the public reads, retaining in-frame beta chains. Identical CDR3 protein sequences are pooled into one entry, listed with their most common genes and DNA. The sample has just under 300,000 distinct CDR3 sequences on record, 8% to 10% of them singletons. Around 2.4% of the sample is in the top ten clones. Sequencing used PBMCs. Receptors originate from a human donor in good health (CMV status not recorded). Some clones in this sample may be carry-over from other donors' samples.

This clonotype was seen at least ten times. The V call is TRBV20-1, the J call TRBJ2-1, with 10 bases matching TRBD2. The germline V gene encodes CDR1 DFQATT and CDR2 SNEGSKA (reference sequence). The CDR3 is 16 residues long. V lost 5 bases, J lost 4 bases, and 11 bases stayed unmatched. The CDR3 protein is CSARGASGGGYNEQFF. Written as DNA, the CDR3 is TGCAGTGCTCGTGGGGCGAGCGGGGGGGGATACAATGAGCAGTTCTTC.

This clonotype was found many times. The CDR3 DNA reads as TGTGCCAGCAGTTACAGGCAGCCCGGGAACACTGAAGCTTTCTTT. Residues: CASSYRQPGNTEAFF. The V call is TRBV6-5, the J call TRBJ1-1; D unresolved. CDR3 size: 15 residues. Germline CDR1 is MNHEY and CDR2 is SVGAGI. V lost 2 bases and J lost 1, with 11 bases in between.

This clonotype was detected ten times or more. The chain joins TRBV10-3 to TRBJ1-1, with D unresolved. The CDR3 contains 13 residues. CDR1 and CDR2 from the germline V gene are ENHRY and SYGVKD. V gave up 1 base and J gave up 0 bases, with 3 bases separating them. The DNA of the CDR3 is TGTGCCATCAGTGAGTGGATGAACACTGAAGCTTTCTTT. This sequence encodes CAISEWMNTEAFF.

This rearrangement joins TRBV10-3 to TRBJ1-1; TRBD1 aligns across 10 bases. CDR3 length equals 17 residues. V gave up 6 bases and J gave up 0 bases; unmatched junction bases: 10. CDR1 is ENHRY, CDR2 SYGVKD, per germline. The CDR3 loop is CAIRAGTGEAMNTEAFF. The CDR3 nucleotides read TGTGCCATCAGAGCAGGGACAGGGGAGGCCATGAACACTGAAGCTTTCTTT.

This clonotype was recorded at least ten times. The chain has TRBV5-1 and TRBJ1-1; no clear D. The CDR3 is 16 amino acids. Trimming took 4 bases from V and 0 from J, leaving 16 bases between them. CDR1 and CDR2 (germline): SGHRS, YFSETQ. The CDR3, as DNA: TGCGCCAGCAGCCCCGCAAGAGGCGGGTTGAACACTGAAGCTTTCTTT. Translated: CASSPARGGLNTEAFF.

The sample holds many counts of this clonotype. The rearrangement joins TRBV5-4 to TRBJ2-7; possibly TRBD1 or TRBD2 for D (5 bases each). Trimming took off 3 bases at V and 0 bases at J, with 10 bases between the two ends. Germline assignment: CDR1 SGHNT and CDR2 YYREEE (reference sequence). The CDR3 has 14 amino acids. CDR3 residues: CASSSGRFSYEQYF. CDR3 coding DNA: TGTGCCAGCAGCTCGGGACGGTTCTCCTACGAGCAGTACTTC.

This clonotype came up many times. This rearrangement joins TRBV20-1 to TRBJ2-1; 9 nucleotides line up with TRBD1. The ends lost 5 bases at V and 0 bases at J; junction bases unmatched: 26. The germline V gene encodes CDR1 DFQATT and CDR2 SNEGSKA (reference sequence). The CDR3 covers 22 residues. DNA for the CDR3: TGCAGTGCTCGGGCGGGGTTAACACAGGGCCCTGGACAGGGGAGCTCCTACAATGAGCAGTTCTTC. Translating it yields CSARAGLTQGPGQGSSYNEQFF.

The chain is built from TRBV10-3 and TRBJ2-1, with TRBD2 matching 7 bases. The germline V gene encodes CDR1 ENHRY and CDR2 SYGVKD. V lost 0 bases and J lost 9; bases outside the gene matches: 5. The CDR3 runs 14 residues. CDR3 DNA sequence: TGTGCCATCAGTGAGTCGGGAGGGTACGGTGAGCAGTTCTTC. Its protein is CAISESGGYGEQFF.

This clonotype was observed many times. J is TRBJ2-1 and V is TRBV20-1, with D perhaps TRBD2 (6 bases). From germline, CDR1 is DFQATT and CDR2 SNEGSKA (reference sequence). V was clipped by 2 bases and J by 2 bases, with 13 bases between them. The CDR3 contains 15 residues. The CDR3 loop reads CSARLEGLPYNEQFF. CDR3 bases: TGCAGTGCTAGACTTGAGGGACTCCCCTACAATGAGCAGTTCTTC.

To note about this clonotype: A junction end diverges from the germline sequence, so it may reflect a read error. The CDR3 reads CASSQDIVAGYF. CDR3 coding DNA: TGTGCCAGCAGTCAAGATATAGTAGCGGGCTATTTT. The chain carries TRBV14 and TRBJ2-3, with TRBD2 matching over 7 bases. Germline V gene lookup returns CDR1 SGHDN and CDR2 FVKESK. The CDR3 is 12 residues long. The variable domain in full, completed from reference TRBV14 and TRBJ2-3, reads EAGVTQFPSHSVIEKGQTVTLRCDPISGHDNLYWYRRVMGKEIKFLLHFVKESKQDESGMPNNRFLAERTGGTYSTLKVQPAELEDSGVYFCASSQDIVAGYFGPGTRLTVL.

The V call is TRBV20-1, the J call TRBJ1-5; D is possibly TRBD1 (6 bases). The CDR3 runs to 13 residues. V lost 5 bases and J lost 3, with 11 bases in between. Germline values: CDR1 DFQATT, CDR2 SNEGSKA (reference sequence). The CDR3 spells CSAPRGFNQPQHF. The CDR3 DNA reads as TGCAGTGCTCCCAGGGGTTTCAATCAGCCCCAGCATTTT.

This clonotype was detected many times. The V and J genes are TRBV7-2 and TRBJ2-1; D assignment may be TRBD1 or TRBD2 (5 bases each). Germline V gene data show CDR1 as SGHTA and CDR2 as FQGNSA. The germline V and J ends were trimmed by 4 bases and 4 bases, with 14 bases remaining between them. The CDR3 has 15 amino acids. CDR3 nucleotide sequence: TGTGCCAGCAGCTCGAGGGGTAACTCGTACAATGAGCAGTTCTTC. It codes for CASSSRGNSYNEQFF. The full variable domain, completed using reference TRBV7-2 and TRBJ2-1, is GAGVSQSPSNKVTEKGKDVELRCDPISGHTALYWYRQSLGQGLEFLIYFQGNSAPDKSGLPSDRFSAERTGGSVSTLTIQRTQQEDSAVYLCASSSRGNSYNEQFFGPGTRLTVL.

This clonotype has at least ten counts. The J gene is TRBJ2-2, the V gene TRBV7-9, with a weak D call TRBD2 (5 bases). The V and J ends lost 5 bases and 4 bases respectively, with 14 bases between them. Germline V gene lookup returns CDR1 SEHNR and CDR2 FQNEAQ (reference sequence). This CDR3 contains 15 residues. The DNA of the CDR3 is TGTGCCAGCAGCACCCTCGGGGTATCCACCGGGGAGCTGTTTTTT. Protein: CASSTLGVSTGELFF.

Many counts were recorded for this clonotype. The chain carries TRBV20-1 and TRBJ2-7; D not certain. Germline CDR1 DFQATT, CDR2 SNEGSKA (reference sequence). V was trimmed by 2 bases and J by 2 bases, leaving 7 bases between them. This CDR3 is built from 12 residues. The CDR3, as DNA: TGCAGTGCTAGATTCGACACCTACGAGCAGTACGTC. This encodes CSARFDTYEQYV.

There are many counts of this clonotype. This chain joins TRBV20-1 and TRBJ1-4; possibly TRBD1 for D (6 bases). Per germline, CDR1 DFQATT and CDR2 SNEGSKA (reference sequence). The CDR3 spans 15 residues. V shed 0 bases and J shed 4 bases, with 12 bases lying between them. The CDR3 loop reads CSARDVQGRNEKLFF. The CDR3 DNA sequence: TGCAGTGCTAGAGATGTACAGGGCCGTAATGAAAAACTGTTTTTT.

This clonotype showed up many times. This sequence joins TRBV28 and TRBJ1-1; 11 bases map to TRBD1. Germline lookup yields CDR1 MDHEN and CDR2 SYDVKM. Germline trimming cut 2 bases from V and 6 bases from J; bases unmatched to any gene: 8. This CDR3 is built from 16 residues. This chain's CDR3 is CASSLGQGALSAEAFF. CDR3 in DNA: TGTGCCAGCAGTTTAGGACAGGGGGCACTAAGTGCTGAAGCTTTCTTT.

In its sample, this clonotype was seen many times. J is TRBJ2-7 and V is TRBV5-6; tentative D call: TRBD1 (5 bases). Germline CDR1 is SGHDT and CDR2 is YYEEEE. There are 15 residues in the CDR3. V was shortened by 4 bases and J by 5 bases, with 19 bases between the two germline ends. The CDR3 protein is CASSPQGGAKDEQYV. CDR3 in DNA: TGTGCCAGCAGCCCGCAGGGTGGAGCGAAGGACGAGCAGTACGTC.

The table lists this clonotype with a few counts. The rearrangement links TRBV18 to TRBJ2-1; 11 nucleotides line up with TRBD2. V was pared by 0 bases and J by 3 bases, with 16 bases of the junction left unmatched. Germline loops: CDR1 KGHSH, CDR2 LQKENI. The CDR3 runs 21 residues. As DNA, the CDR3 is TGTGCCAGCTCACCACCCTTCGCCGGGCTAGCGGGGGGCCCTGGCTACAATGAGCAGTTCTTC. Amino acid sequence: CASSPPFAGLAGGPGYNEQFF.

This clonotype was detected many times. The genes are TRBV12-3 or TRBV12-4 and TRBJ1-1; TRBD1 agrees at 8 bases. Losses at the gene ends were 5 bases for V and 2 bases for J; bases not matched to a gene: 7. The CDR3 has 15 residues. The DNA for the CDR3 is TGTGCCAGCAGTACGAACGGACAGGGAAACACTGAAGCTTTCTTT. Its protein product is CASSTNGQGNTEAFF.